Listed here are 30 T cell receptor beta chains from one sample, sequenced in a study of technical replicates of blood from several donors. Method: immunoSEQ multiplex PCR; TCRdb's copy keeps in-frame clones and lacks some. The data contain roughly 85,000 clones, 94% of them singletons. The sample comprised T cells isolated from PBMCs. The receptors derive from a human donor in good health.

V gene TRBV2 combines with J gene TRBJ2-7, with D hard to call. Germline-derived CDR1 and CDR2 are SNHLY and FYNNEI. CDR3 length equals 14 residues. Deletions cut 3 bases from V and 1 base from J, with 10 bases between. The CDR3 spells CASSDHKNSYEQYF. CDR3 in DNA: TGTGCCAGCAGTGATCACAAGAATTCCTACGAGCAGTACTTC.

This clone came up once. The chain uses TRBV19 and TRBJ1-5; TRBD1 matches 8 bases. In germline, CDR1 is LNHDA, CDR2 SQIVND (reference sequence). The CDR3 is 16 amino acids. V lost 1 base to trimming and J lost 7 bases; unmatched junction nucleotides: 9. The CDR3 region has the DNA TGTGCCAGTAGTATAGGGACAGGGCCATCCGGACAGCCCCAGCATTTT. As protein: CASSIGTGPSGQPQHF.

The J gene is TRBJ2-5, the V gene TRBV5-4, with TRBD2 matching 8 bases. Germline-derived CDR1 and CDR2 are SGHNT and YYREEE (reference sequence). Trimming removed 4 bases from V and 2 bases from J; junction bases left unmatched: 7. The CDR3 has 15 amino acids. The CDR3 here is CASSVLAGRQETQYF. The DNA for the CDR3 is TGTGCCAGCAGCGTTTTAGCGGGGCGACAAGAGACCCAGTACTTC.

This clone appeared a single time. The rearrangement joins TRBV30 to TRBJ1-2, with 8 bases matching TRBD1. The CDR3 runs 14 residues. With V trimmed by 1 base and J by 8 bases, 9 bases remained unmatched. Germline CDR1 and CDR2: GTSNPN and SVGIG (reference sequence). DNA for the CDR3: TGTGCCTGGAGTGAGGTATGGACAGGGTCAGGCTACACCTTC. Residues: CAWSEVWTGSGYTF.

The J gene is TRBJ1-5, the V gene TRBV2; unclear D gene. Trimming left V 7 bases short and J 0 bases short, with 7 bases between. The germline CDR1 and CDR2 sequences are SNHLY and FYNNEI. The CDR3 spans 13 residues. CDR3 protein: CASNGNSNQPQHF. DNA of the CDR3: TGTGCCAGCAACGGGAATAGCAATCAGCCCCAGCATTTT.

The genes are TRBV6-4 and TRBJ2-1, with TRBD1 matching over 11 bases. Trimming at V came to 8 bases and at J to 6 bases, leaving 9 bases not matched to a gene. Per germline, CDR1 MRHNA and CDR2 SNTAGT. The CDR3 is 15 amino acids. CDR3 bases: TGTGCCAGCGCTAGGGAGGGGACAGGGGGCAATGAGCAGTTCTTC. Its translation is CASAREGTGGNEQFF.

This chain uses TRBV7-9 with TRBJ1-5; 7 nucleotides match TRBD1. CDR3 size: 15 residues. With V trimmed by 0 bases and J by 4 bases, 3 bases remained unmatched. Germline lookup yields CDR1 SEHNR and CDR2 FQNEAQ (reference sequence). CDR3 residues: CASSLAWDRNQPQHF. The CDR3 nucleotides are TGTGCCAGCAGCTTAGCGTGGGACAGAAATCAGCCCCAGCATTTT.

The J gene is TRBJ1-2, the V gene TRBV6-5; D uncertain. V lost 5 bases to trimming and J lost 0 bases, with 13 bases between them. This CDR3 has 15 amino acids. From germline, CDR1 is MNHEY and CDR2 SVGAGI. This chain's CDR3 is CASSMSGKANYGYTF. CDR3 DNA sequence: TGTGCCAGCAGTATGTCCGGGAAAGCTAACTATGGCTACACCTTC.

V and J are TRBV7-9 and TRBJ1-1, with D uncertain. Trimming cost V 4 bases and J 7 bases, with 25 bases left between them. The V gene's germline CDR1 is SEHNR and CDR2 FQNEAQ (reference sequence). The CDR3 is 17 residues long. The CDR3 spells CASSSTYEGLGSFEAFF. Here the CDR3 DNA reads TGTGCCAGCAGCTCCACTTACGAGGGCCTGGGTTCTTTTGAAGCTTTCTTT.

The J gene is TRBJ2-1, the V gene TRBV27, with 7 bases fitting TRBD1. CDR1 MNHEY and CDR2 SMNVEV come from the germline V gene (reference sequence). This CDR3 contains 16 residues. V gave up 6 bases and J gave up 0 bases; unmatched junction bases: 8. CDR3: CASRRQGRSSYNEQFF. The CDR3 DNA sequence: TGTGCCAGCAGGCGACAGGGAAGGAGCTCCTACAATGAGCAGTTCTTC.

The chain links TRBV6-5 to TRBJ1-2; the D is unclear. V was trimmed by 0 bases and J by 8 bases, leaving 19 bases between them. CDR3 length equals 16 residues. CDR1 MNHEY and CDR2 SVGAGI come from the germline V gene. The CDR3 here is CASSYSRSLRTGGYTF. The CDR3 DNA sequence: TGTGCCAGCAGTTACTCGCGAAGTCTTCGGACGGGGGGCTACACCTTC.

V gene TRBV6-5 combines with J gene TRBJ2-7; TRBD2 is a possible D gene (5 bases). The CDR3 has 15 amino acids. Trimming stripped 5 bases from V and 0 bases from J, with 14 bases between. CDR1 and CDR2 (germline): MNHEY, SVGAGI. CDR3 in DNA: TGTGCCAGCAGTAGAGGGCCCTCAGCCTCCTACGAGCAGTACTTC. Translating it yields CASSRGPSASYEQYF.

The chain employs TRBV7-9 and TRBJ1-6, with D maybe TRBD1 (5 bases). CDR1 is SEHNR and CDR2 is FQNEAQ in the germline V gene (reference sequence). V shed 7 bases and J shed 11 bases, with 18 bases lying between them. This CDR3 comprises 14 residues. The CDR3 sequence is CASTSYREGPPLHF. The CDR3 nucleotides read TGTGCCAGCACCTCATACCGGGAGGGGCCACCCCTCCACTTT.

This chain's CDR3 is CASSLSGREHEQFF. Here the CDR3 DNA reads TGTGCCAGTAGTCTGAGCGGAAGGGAGCATGAGCAGTTCTTC. The V and J genes are TRBV27 and TRBJ2-1; D perhaps matches TRBD2 (5 bases). The V end lost 9 bases, the J end lost 8 bases, and 20 bases lay between the germline ends. From germline, CDR1 is MNHEY and CDR2 SMNVEV (reference sequence). The CDR3 runs to 14 residues.

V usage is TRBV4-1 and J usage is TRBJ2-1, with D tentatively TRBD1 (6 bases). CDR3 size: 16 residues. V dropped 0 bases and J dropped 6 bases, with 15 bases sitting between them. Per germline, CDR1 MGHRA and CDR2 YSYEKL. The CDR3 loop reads CASSQERGSLSNEQFF. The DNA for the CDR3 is TGCGCCAGCAGCCAAGAGAGGGGGAGTCTAAGCAATGAGCAGTTCTTC.

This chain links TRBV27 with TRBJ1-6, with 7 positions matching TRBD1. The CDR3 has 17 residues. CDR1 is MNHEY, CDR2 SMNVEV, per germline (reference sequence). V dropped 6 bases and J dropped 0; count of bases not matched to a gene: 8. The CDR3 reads CASSIQGTFSYNSPLHF. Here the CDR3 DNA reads TGTGCCAGCAGCATACAGGGGACTTTCTCCTATAATTCACCCCTCCACTTT.

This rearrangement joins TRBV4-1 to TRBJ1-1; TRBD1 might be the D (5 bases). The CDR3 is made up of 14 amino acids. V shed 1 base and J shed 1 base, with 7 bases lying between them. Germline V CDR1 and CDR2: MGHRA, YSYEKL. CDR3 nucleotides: TGCGCCAGCAGCCAAGTGGGGGGGAACACTGAAGCTTTCTTT. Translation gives CASSQVGGNTEAFF.

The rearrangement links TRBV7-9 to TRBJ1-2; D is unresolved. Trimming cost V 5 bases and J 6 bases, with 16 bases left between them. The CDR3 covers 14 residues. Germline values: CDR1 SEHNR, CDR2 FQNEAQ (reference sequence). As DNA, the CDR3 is TGTGCCAGCAGCCCTACCCTCCACAGTCATGGCTACACCTTC. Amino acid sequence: CASSPTLHSHGYTF. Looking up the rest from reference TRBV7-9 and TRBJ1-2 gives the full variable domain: DTGVSQNPRHKITKRGQNVTFRCDPISEHNRLYWYRQTLGQGPEFLTYFQNEAQLEKSRLLSDRFSAERPKGSFSTLEIQRTEQGDSAMYLCASSPTLHSHGYTFGSGTRLTVV.

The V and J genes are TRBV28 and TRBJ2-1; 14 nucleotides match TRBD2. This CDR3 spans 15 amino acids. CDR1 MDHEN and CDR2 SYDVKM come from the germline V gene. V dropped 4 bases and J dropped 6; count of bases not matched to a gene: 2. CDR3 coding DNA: TGTGCCAGCAGTTCTGGACTAGCGGGGGGCAATGAGCAGTTCTTC. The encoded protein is CASSSGLAGGNEQFF.

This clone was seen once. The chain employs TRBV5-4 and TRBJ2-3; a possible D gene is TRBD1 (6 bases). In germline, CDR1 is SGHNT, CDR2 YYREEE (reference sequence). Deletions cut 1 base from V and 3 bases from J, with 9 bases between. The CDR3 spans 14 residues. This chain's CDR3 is CASSLQGRTDTQYF. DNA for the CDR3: TGTGCCAGCAGCTTGCAGGGGAGAACAGATACGCAGTATTTT.

The CDR3 is CASSLDINEQYF. CDR3 DNA: TGTGCCAGCAGCTTGGATATTAACGAGCAGTACTTC. The rearrangement links TRBV5-4 to TRBJ2-7; D gene ambiguous. This CDR3 spans 12 amino acids. V lost 0 bases to trimming and J lost 5 bases, with 6 bases between them. CDR1 is SGHNT and CDR2 is YYREEE in the germline V gene (reference sequence). Complete variable domain (other parts from reference TRBV5-4 and TRBJ2-7): ETGVTQSPTHLIKTRGQQVTLRCSSQSGHNTVSWYQQALGQGPQFIFQYYREEENGRGNFPPRFSGLQFPNYSSELNVNALELDDSALYLCASSLDINEQYFGPGTRLTVT.

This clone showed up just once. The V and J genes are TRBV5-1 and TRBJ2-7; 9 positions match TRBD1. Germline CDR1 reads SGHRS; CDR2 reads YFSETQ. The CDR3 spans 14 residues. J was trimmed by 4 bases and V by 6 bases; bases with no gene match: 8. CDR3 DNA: TGCGCCAGCACCCGAGGGACAGGGAGTTACGAGCAGTACTTC. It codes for CASTRGTGSYEQYF.

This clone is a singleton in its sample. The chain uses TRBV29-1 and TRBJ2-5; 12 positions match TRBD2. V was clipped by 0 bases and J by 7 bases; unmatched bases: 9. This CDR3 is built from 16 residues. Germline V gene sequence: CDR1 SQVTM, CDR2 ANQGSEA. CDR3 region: CSVEEVGLAGLWTQYF. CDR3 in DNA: TGCAGCGTTGAAGAAGTCGGACTAGCGGGGTTGTGGACCCAGTACTTC. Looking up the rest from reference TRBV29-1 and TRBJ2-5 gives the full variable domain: SAVISQKPSRDICQRGTSLTIQCQVDSQVTMMFWYRQQPGQSLTLIATANQGSEATYESGFVIDKFPISRPNLTFSTLTVSNMSPEDSSIYLCSVEEVGLAGLWTQYFGPGTRLLVL.

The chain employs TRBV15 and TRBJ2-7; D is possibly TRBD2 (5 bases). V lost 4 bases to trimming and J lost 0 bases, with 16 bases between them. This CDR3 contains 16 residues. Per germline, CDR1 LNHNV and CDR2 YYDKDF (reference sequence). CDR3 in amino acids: CATSTFGRETSYEQYF. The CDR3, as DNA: TGTGCCACCAGCACCTTCGGAAGGGAGACCTCCTACGAGCAGTACTTC.

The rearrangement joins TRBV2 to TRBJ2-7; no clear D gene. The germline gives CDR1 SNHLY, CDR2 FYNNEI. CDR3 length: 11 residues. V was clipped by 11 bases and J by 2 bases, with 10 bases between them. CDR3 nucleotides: TGTGCCTCGCACGGTGCCTACGAGCAGTACTTC. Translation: CASHGAYEQYF.

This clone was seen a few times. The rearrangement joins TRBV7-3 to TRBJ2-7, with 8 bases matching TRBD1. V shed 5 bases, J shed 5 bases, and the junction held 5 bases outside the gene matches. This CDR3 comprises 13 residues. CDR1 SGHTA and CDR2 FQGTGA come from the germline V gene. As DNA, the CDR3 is TGTGCCAGCAGCAGCGACAGGGGCAACGAGCAGTACTTC. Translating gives CASSSDRGNEQYF.

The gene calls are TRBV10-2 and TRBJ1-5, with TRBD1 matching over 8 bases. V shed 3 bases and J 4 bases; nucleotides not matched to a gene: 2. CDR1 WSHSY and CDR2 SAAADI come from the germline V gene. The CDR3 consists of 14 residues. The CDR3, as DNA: TGCGCCAGCAGTGAACAGGGGGGAAATCAGCCCCAGCATTTT. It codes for CASSEQGGNQPQHF.

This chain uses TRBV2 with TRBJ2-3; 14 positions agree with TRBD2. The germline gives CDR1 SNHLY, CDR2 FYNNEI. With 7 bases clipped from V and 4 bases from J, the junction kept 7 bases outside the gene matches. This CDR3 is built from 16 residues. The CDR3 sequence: CASNAMGLAGADTQYF. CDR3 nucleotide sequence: TGTGCCAGCAATGCCATGGGACTAGCGGGAGCAGATACGCAGTATTTT.

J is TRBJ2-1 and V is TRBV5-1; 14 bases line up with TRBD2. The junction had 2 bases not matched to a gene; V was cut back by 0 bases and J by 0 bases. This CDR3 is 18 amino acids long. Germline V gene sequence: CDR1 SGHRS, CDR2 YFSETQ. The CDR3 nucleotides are TGCGCCAGCAGCTTGGATGGGACTAGCGGGGGCTCCTACAATGAGCAGTTCTTC. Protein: CASSLDGTSGGSYNEQFF.

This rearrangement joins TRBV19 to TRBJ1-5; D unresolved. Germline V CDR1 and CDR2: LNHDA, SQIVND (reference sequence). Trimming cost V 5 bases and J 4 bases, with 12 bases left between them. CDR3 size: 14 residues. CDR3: CASSYFGSNQPQHF. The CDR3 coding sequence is TGTGCCAGTAGTTATTTCGGTTCAAATCAGCCCCAGCATTTT.